Below, 3 T cell receptor beta chains from the same sample are listed, as sequenced in a study of blood T cell repertoires in COVID-19. Assay: immunoSEQ multiplex PCR; the TCRdb copy retains only in-frame clones and omits some. The repertoire holds hundreds of thousands of clones, 70% to 90% seen once, with around 1.6% in the top ten. The specimen was PBMCs or T cells enriched from blood (not recorded which). All receptors come from a woman in her forties or fifties who had recovered from COVID-19.

This chain uses TRBV3-1 (or the pseudogene TRBV3-2) with TRBJ2-1; 9 nucleotides line up with TRBD2. J lost 4 bases, V lost 4 bases, and 11 bases had no gene match. This CDR3 has 17 residues. Per the germline V gene, CDR1 is LGHDT and CDR2 is YNNKEL (reference sequence). In DNA form, the CDR3 reads TGTGCCAGCAGCCCCCCCCTAGCGGGAAAGAAGTACAATGAGCAGTTCTTC. Translating it yields CASSPPLAGKKYNEQFF.

This sequence joins TRBV6-1 and TRBJ1-1; maybe TRBD1 (5 bases). Germline values: CDR1 MNHNS, CDR2 SASEGT. There are 15 residues in the CDR3. V lost 1 base and J 5 bases, leaving 14 bases between the germline ends. CDR3 nucleotide sequence: TGTGCCAGCAGTGAAGGGAGACGGGGGTGGACTGAAGCTTTCTTT. It translates to CASSEGRRGWTEAFF.

The J gene is TRBJ1-2, the V gene TRBV10-3; 7 nucleotides match TRBD1. The germline V gene has CDR1 ENHRY and CDR2 SYGVKD. V shed 10 bases and J 3 bases; nucleotides not matched to a gene: 8. CDR3 size: 13 residues. This chain's CDR3 is CATEDRRDYGYTF. Written as DNA, the CDR3 is TGTGCCACGGAGGACAGGCGGGACTATGGCTACACCTTC.